This record concerns one TCR beta chain sequence. Its antigen is unidentified. The data stem from a study of cytomegalovirus exposure and HLA in healthy donors. PCR used 60 Vbeta primers and 13 Jbeta primers. The method was immunoSEQ multiplex PCR; TCRdb's version includes in-frame clones alone and lacks a portion of them. The profile shows 95,000 to 150,000 clones, approximately 80% of them singletons. Whole-study results and caveats: Earlier analysis found most TCR beta V segments productive about 90% or about 30% of the time.

With V trimmed by 0 bases and J by 6 bases, 6 bases remained unmatched. Germline V CDR1 and CDR2: SGHVS, FQNEAQ. The CDR3 contains 16 residues. This receptor was obtained from a man aged 25-40 years in good health and CMV-seropositive. Sequences were obtained from PBMCs. The chain uses TRBV7-8 and TRBJ2-3; 10 bases are shared with TRBD2. CDR3 sequence: CASSLATSGVFDTQYF. The CDR3 nucleotides read TGTGCCAGCAGCTTAGCCACTAGCGGGGTATTCGATACGCAGTATTTT.